One sample yielded the 18 T cell receptor beta chains listed below, sequenced in a study of molecular identifiers for immune sequencing clone quantification. In TCRdb, the PCR reads were re-called with MiXCR into one record per CDR3 protein. The sample has roughly 320,000 distinct CDR3 sequences; over 20% are singletons. Sequenced input: naive CD8+ T cells from blood, with Jurkat cell RNA spiked in. Subset noted: FACS-sorted CD8+CD4-CCR7+CD45RA+ naive T cells. The receptors derive from a human donor in good health. Some libraries in this study had Jurkat cell RNA spiked in.

Note on this clonotype: At one end, the junction sequence differs from germline, possibly due to a read error. The rearrangement uses TRBV12-3 or TRBV12-4 and TRBJ2-3, with D hard to call. There are 14 residues in the CDR3. The CDR3 DNA sequence: TGTGCCTGCAGTTTGTCCGGTGGGGCAGATACGCAGTATTTT. Translation: CACSLSGGADTQYF.

As for this clonotype: A much larger clone is a single base away; this may be a read error. The chain links TRBV5-3 to TRBJ1-5; D call uncertain. TRBV5-3 is an ORF, and what it does is uncertain. Trimming removed 10 bases at V and 2 bases at J, with 28 bases between. This CDR3 comprises 18 residues. The CDR3: CAGSFDGAAFGGNQPQHF. The CDR3 DNA follows: TGTGCCGGCAGCTTCGACGGAGCAGCTTTCGGGGGCAATCAGCCCCAGCATTTT.

As regards this clonotype: In this CDR3 the conserved last residue, phenylalanine or tryptophan, is missing, so a read error is likely. The V call is TRBV7-2, the J call TRBJ2-1; TRBD1 aligns across 8 bases. The CDR3 has 17 residues. The germline gives CDR1 SGHTA, CDR2 FQGNSA. The CDR3, as DNA: TGTGCCAGCTGCTTAGAGCCGGGACAGGTCCCCTGGGGTGAGCAGTTCCTC. Translating gives CASCLEPGQVPWGEQFL.

This clonotype was counted ten times or more. This chain joins TRBV5-4 and TRBJ2-3, with D tentatively TRBD2 (7 bases). Germline CDR1 reads SGHNT; CDR2 reads YYREEE (reference sequence). V gave up 0 bases and J gave up 4 bases, with 12 bases separating them. This CDR3 has 15 amino acids. CDR3 bases: TGTGCCAGCAGCTTGGTTGGGGGGGCAGCAGATACGCAGTATTTT. Residues: CASSLVGGAADTQYF.

This clonotype was seen a handful of times. The chain uses TRBV2 and TRBJ1-2; 7 bases match TRBD1. This CDR3 has 13 residues. The germline V gene has CDR1 SNHLY and CDR2 FYNNEI. J gave up 8 bases and V 4 bases, and 7 bases lay outside the gene matches. CDR3 loop: CASSGTTGLGYTF. DNA for the CDR3: TGTGCCAGCAGTGGGACGACAGGGCTAGGCTACACCTTC.

Concerning this clonotype: This may be a read error: a much more frequent sequence differs by one nucleotide. The V gene is TRBV19, the J gene TRBJ2-5, with D uncertain. The CDR3 loop spans 13 amino acids. V was shortened by 3 bases and J by 2 bases, with 7 bases between the two germline ends. Germline CDR1 and CDR2: LNHDA and SQIVND (reference sequence). The CDR3 DNA reads TGTGCCAGTAGTATGGTGAGTCAAGAGACCCAGTACTTC. It is translated as CASSMVSQETQYF.

This clonotype has more than one count but fewer than ten. CDR3 nucleotide sequence: TGTGCCAGCAGTTACACCCGACTGGGGAGCAATCAGCCCCAGCATTTT. Its protein product is CASSYTRLGSNQPQHF. This chain links TRBV6-6 with TRBJ1-5, with D unclear. With 2 bases removed from V and 1 base from J, the gap between germline ends came to 12 bases. Germline V gene data show CDR1 as MNHNY and CDR2 as SVGAGI (reference sequence). The CDR3 length is 16 residues.

DNA of the CDR3: TGTGCCAGCAGCTTAGTAGCCAGCCGGGAGACCCAGTACTTC. Translating gives CASSLVASRETQYF. The chain joins TRBV7-6 to TRBJ2-5, with D unclear. The CDR3 covers 14 residues. V lost 1 base and J 5 bases, leaving 11 bases between the germline ends. The germline V gene encodes CDR1 SGHVS and CDR2 FNYEAQ.

This sequence joins TRBV12-3 or TRBV12-4 and TRBJ2-7, with 13 bases fitting TRBD2. There are 15 residues in the CDR3. Trimming at V came to 5 bases and at J to 5 bases, leaving 6 bases not matched to a gene. This CDR3 is CASSPRTSGSNEQYF. CDR3 in DNA: TGTGCCAGCAGTCCCCGGACTAGCGGGAGTAACGAGCAGTACTTC.

This clonotype showed up just a few times. This CDR3 is missing its conserved last phenylalanine or tryptophan, likely due to a read error. This chain joins TRBV27 and TRBJ2-7, with TRBD1 matching over 8 bases. Trimming cost V 5 bases and J 3 bases; bases outside gene matches: 3. Germline V gene lookup returns CDR1 MNHEY and CDR2 SMNVEV (reference sequence). This CDR3 spans 13 amino acids. In DNA, the CDR3 is TGTGCCAGCAGTGGACAGGGAAGCTACGAGCAGTACTTA. Its protein product is CASSGQGSYEQYL.

In this sample, this clonotype turned up many times. The chain links TRBV5-1 to TRBJ2-4, with D perhaps TRBD2 (6 bases). Per germline, CDR1 SGHRS and CDR2 YFSETQ. This CDR3 has 15 amino acids. V was trimmed by 2 bases and J by 8 bases, leaving 17 bases between them. CDR3 bases: TGCGCCAGCAGCTTAGGGGAGGTCAGTACGGACATTCAGTACTTC. Translation: CASSLGEVSTDIQYF.

This clonotype was detected only a few times. V usage is TRBV11-2 and J usage is TRBJ2-7; D is perhaps TRBD1 or TRBD2 (5 bases each). CDR3 length: 15 residues. V gave up 5 bases and J gave up 4 bases, with 18 bases separating them. Germline V gives CDR1 SGHAT, CDR2 FQNNGV. Here the CDR3 DNA reads TGTGCCAGCAGCGGGGTTCCGGGACGGGATTACGAGCAGTACTTC. This gives the protein CASSGVPGRDYEQYF. The full variable domain, rest sourced from reference TRBV11-2 and TRBJ2-7, is EAGVAQSPRYKIIEKRQSVAFWCNPISGHATLYWYQQILGQGPKLLIQFQNNGVVDDSQLPKDRFSAERLKGVDSTLKIQPAKLEDSAVYLCASSGVPGRDYEQYFGPGTRLTVT.

This clonotype was detected many times. The chain is built from TRBV7-9 and TRBJ2-3; D remains ambiguous. V lost 3 bases to trimming and J lost 0 bases, with 1 base between them. In germline, CDR1 is SEHNR, CDR2 FQNEAQ (reference sequence). This CDR3 spans 12 amino acids. The CDR3 region has the DNA TGTGCCAGCAGCTTCAGCACAGATACGCAGTATTTT. Amino acid sequence: CASSFSTDTQYF.

V gene TRBV20-1 combines with J gene TRBJ1-5; TRBD1 is a possible D gene (5 bases). The V end lost 4 bases, the J end lost 2 bases, and 12 bases lay between the germline ends. The CDR3 has 14 amino acids. The germline V gene has CDR1 DFQATT and CDR2 SNEGSKA (reference sequence). CDR3 loop: CSATGRVGNQPQHF. CDR3 nucleotide sequence: TGCAGTGCTACTGGCAGGGTTGGCAATCAGCCCCAGCATTTT.

Notes on this clonotype: Possible read error: a much larger clone is one base away. The chain uses TRBV7-6 and TRBJ2-1; D not certain. Germline loops: CDR1 SGHVS, CDR2 FNYEAQ. With 5 bases removed from V and 8 bases from J, the gap between germline ends came to 19 bases. The CDR3 has 15 residues. The CDR3 DNA is TGTGCCAGCAGCCTCGGAGACGCCATTACCGATGAGCAGTTCTTC. Amino acid sequence: CASSLGDAITDEQFF.

J is TRBJ2-3 and V is TRBV10-2, with 7 positions matching TRBD2. This CDR3 has 15 residues. Germline V gene sequence: CDR1 WSHSY, CDR2 SAAADI. V dropped 3 bases and J dropped 4; count of bases not matched to a gene: 7. CDR3 amino acids: CASSDWAGVADTQYF. CDR3 coding DNA: TGCGCCAGCAGTGATTGGGCGGGGGTGGCAGATACGCAGTATTTT.

To note about this clonotype: This may be a read error, as it is one base from a much larger clone. This chain joins TRBV4-2 and TRBJ2-7, with 7 bases lining up with TRBD2. The CDR3 has 16 amino acids. Germline-derived CDR1 and CDR2 are LGHNA and YNFKEQ. CDR3: CASSQLEGLVRYERYF. For the CDR3, the DNA is TGTGCCAGCAGCCAATTGGAAGGACTAGTGCGTTACGAGCGGTACTTC.

Concerning this clonotype: The junction differs from germline at one of its ends, possibly a read error. The chain has TRBV20-1 and TRBJ2-5; D may be TRBD1 (5 bases). The length of the CDR3 is 16 residues. Per germline, CDR1 DFQATT and CDR2 SNEGSKA (reference sequence). The CDR3, as DNA: TGCAGTGCTAGAGTTAGGGGTGCCCCGTACCAAGAGACCCGGTACTTC. Translating it yields CSARVRGAPYQETRYF.